The 29 T cell receptor beta chains presented below share a single source sample, sequenced in a study of cytomegalovirus exposure and HLA in healthy donors. It was with 60 Vbeta and 13 Jbeta primers that the PCR ran. Sequenced by immunoSEQ multiplex PCR; TCRdb stores in-frame clones only, minus some. There are around 130,000 clones in the sample; 79% occur only once, and roughly 2% lies in the top ten. The specimen was PBMCs. These receptors were taken from a man aged 18-30 years in good health and CMV-seronegative.

The rearrangement links TRBV5-4 to TRBJ2-3, with no clear D. V gave up 2 bases and J gave up 2 bases, with 9 bases separating them. The CDR3 extends over 14 amino acids. The germline V gene has CDR1 SGHNT and CDR2 YYREEE (reference sequence). The CDR3 here is CASSLKTNTDTQYF. Here the CDR3 DNA reads TGTGCCAGCAGCTTAAAGACAAACACAGATACGCAGTATTTT.

The chain has TRBV7-8 and TRBJ2-3; tentatively, D is TRBD2 (6 bases). The CDR3 length is 19 residues. Germline CDR1 and CDR2: SGHVS and FQNEAQ. V dropped 1 base and J dropped 4 bases, with 24 bases sitting between them. CDR3 region: CASSLGTPRRGIRPDTQYF. The CDR3 DNA follows: TGTGCCAGCAGCTTAGGAACTCCCAGGCGCGGGATCCGGCCAGATACGCAGTATTTT. Filled out from reference TRBV7-8 and TRBJ2-3, the complete variable domain reads GAGVSQSPRYKVAKRGQDVALRCDPISGHVSLFWYQQALGQGPEFLTYFQNEAQLDKSGLPSDRFFAERPEGSVSTLKIQRTQQEDSAVYLCASSLGTPRRGIRPDTQYFGPGTRLTVL.

V gene TRBV15 combines with J gene TRBJ2-2, with 10 bases identical to TRBD2. The CDR3 is made up of 16 amino acids. V lost 9 bases to trimming and J lost 3 bases; unmatched junction nucleotides: 10. Germline CDR1 is LNHNV and CDR2 is YYDKDF (reference sequence). CDR3 bases: TGTGCCACAGACCCTGGACTAGCGGATGACACCGGGGAGCTGTTTTTT. Amino acids: CATDPGLADDTGELFF. Supplemented by reference TRBV15 and TRBJ2-2, the full variable domain reads DAMVIQNPRYQVTQFGKPVTLSCSQTLNHNVMYWYQQKSSQAPKLLFHYYDKDFNNEADTPDNFQSRRPNTSFCFLDIRSPGLGDTAMYLCATDPGLADDTGELFFGEGSRLTVL.

The chain uses TRBV6-1 and TRBJ1-1; weak D call: TRBD1 (5 bases). The germline V gene has CDR1 MNHNS and CDR2 SASEGT. The CDR3 contains 15 residues. V gave up 9 bases and J gave up 4 bases, with 21 bases separating them. DNA of the CDR3: TGTGCCAGTAGAAGCTATCCAGGGAGGGGCACTGAAGCTTTCTTT. Amino acid sequence: CASRSYPGRGTEAFF.

The genes are TRBV2 and TRBJ1-5, with 8 bases lining up with TRBD1. Germline lookup yields CDR1 SNHLY and CDR2 FYNNEI. The CDR3 is 15 residues long. J gave up 2 bases and V 7 bases, and 7 bases lay outside the gene matches. This chain's CDR3 is CASIPGGLGNQPQHF. The CDR3 bases are TGTGCCAGCATCCCAGGGGGCTTGGGCAATCAGCCCCAGCATTTT.

J is TRBJ1-2 and V is TRBV28; D uncertain. The CDR3 covers 16 residues. V was clipped by 6 bases and J by 6 bases, with 23 bases between them. CDR1 is MDHEN, CDR2 SYDVKM, per germline. The CDR3 nucleotides read TGTGCCAGCAGCGAGTCGTCGGGGAGAGTCATCGATGGCTACACCTTC. Amino acids: CASSESSGRVIDGYTF.

The rearrangement joins TRBV7-9 to TRBJ2-7, with D possibly being TRBD1 (6 bases). CDR3 length equals 13 residues. V was shortened by 5 bases and J by 4 bases, with 12 bases between the two germline ends. The germline V gene has CDR1 SEHNR and CDR2 FQNEAQ (reference sequence). CDR3 protein: CASSPGQSYEQYV. CDR3 nucleotides: TGTGCCAGCAGCCCCGGACAGTCATACGAGCAGTACGTC.

The V gene is TRBV7-2, the J gene TRBJ1-2, with 8 positions matching TRBD1. Trimming at V came to 1 base and at J to 5 bases, leaving 9 bases not matched to a gene. The CDR3 is made up of 16 amino acids. The germline CDR1 and CDR2 sequences are SGHTA and FQGNSA. The chain's CDR3 is CASSLGGTGGLYGYTF. CDR3 sequence (DNA): TGTGCCAGCAGCTTAGGTGGGACAGGAGGACTTTATGGCTACACCTTC.

The V call is TRBV28, the J call TRBJ2-1; TRBD2 matches at 14 bases. The germline V gene encodes CDR1 MDHEN and CDR2 SYDVKM. The CDR3 runs 14 residues. The ends lost 5 bases at V and 10 bases at J; junction bases unmatched: 4. In DNA form, the CDR3 reads TGTGCCAGCAGTAGACTAGCGGGAGGGAAGGAGCAGTTCTTC. Its translation: CASSRLAGGKEQFF.

The chain uses TRBV7-9 and TRBJ2-7, with 7 bases identical to TRBD2. With the DNA end fitting TRBJ2-5 better, the J assignment may be wrong. The CDR3 contains 15 residues. In germline, CDR1 is SEHNR, CDR2 FQNEAQ (reference sequence). This chain's CDR3 is CASSLVRETQETQYF. CDR3 in DNA: TGTGCCAGCAGCTTAGTGCGGGAGACCCAAGAGACCCAGTACTTC.

This sequence joins TRBV7-3 and TRBJ2-1; 10 nucleotides match TRBD2. After removal of 8 bases from V and 4 bases from J, the junction contained 5 bases not matched to a gene. There are 14 residues in the CDR3. Germline-derived CDR1 and CDR2 are SGHTA and FQGTGA. CDR3 sequence (DNA): TGTGCCAGCGGCCCTAGCGGGGGTTACAATGAGCAGTTCTTC. Its protein is CASGPSGGYNEQFF.

The chain joins TRBV28 to TRBJ2-3; TRBD2 aligns across 9 bases. Unmatched junction bases numbered 19, after V lost 5 bases and J lost 4 bases. This CDR3 is 19 amino acids long. Germline CDR1 reads MDHEN; CDR2 reads SYDVKM. CDR3 residues: CASSAPAGGLGGVADTQYF. The CDR3 coding sequence is TGTGCCAGCAGTGCCCCAGCGGGAGGTCTCGGGGGGGTCGCAGATACGCAGTATTTT.

The chain uses TRBV7-3 and TRBJ2-1; D unresolved. V lost 1 base and J 2 bases, leaving 12 bases between the germline ends. The length of the CDR3 is 16 residues. In germline, CDR1 is SGHTA, CDR2 FQGTGA. The CDR3 sequence is CASSLSRSWPYNEQFF. The CDR3 coding sequence is TGTGCCAGCAGCTTAAGTCGGAGTTGGCCCTACAATGAGCAGTTCTTC.

The chain carries TRBV11-2 and TRBJ1-2; D possibly corresponds to TRBD1 (6 bases). Deletions cut 3 bases from V and 1 base from J, with 9 bases between. The CDR3 has 14 residues. Germline CDR1 SGHAT, CDR2 FQNNGV. Here the CDR3 DNA reads TGTGCCAGCAGCTTGTCAGGGGTTAACTATGGCTACACCTTC. It encodes CASSLSGVNYGYTF.

This sequence joins TRBV19 and TRBJ2-5, with a weak D call TRBD2 (5 bases). Trimming left V 0 bases short and J 7 bases short, with 12 bases between. The germline V gene encodes CDR1 LNHDA and CDR2 SQIVND (reference sequence). The CDR3 length is 14 residues. In nucleotides, the CDR3 is TGTGCCAGTAGTATAGAAACCCGCGCGGGGACCCAGTACTTC. Its translation: CASSIETRAGTQYF.

This clone was seen once. In DNA, the CDR3 is TGTGCCAGCAGCTTAGATTGGGCTAGCGGTCAAGAGACCCAGTACTTC. Protein product: CASSLDWASGQETQYF. This rearrangement joins TRBV11-2 to TRBJ2-5; TRBD2 aligns across 7 bases. J gave up 2 bases and V 0 bases, and 6 bases lay outside the gene matches. The CDR3 length is 16 residues. Germline CDR1 SGHAT, CDR2 FQNNGV.

This clone was picked up one time. The CDR3 DNA is TGTGCCAGCCAACCCGGGGCAGGGGGAAACTATGGCTACACCTTC. This translates into CASQPGAGGNYGYTF. The chain employs TRBV2 and TRBJ1-2; TRBD1 matches at 7 bases. The CDR3 is 15 residues long. V was pared by 8 bases and J by 2 bases, with 11 bases of the junction left unmatched. CDR1 is SNHLY and CDR2 is FYNNEI in the germline V gene.

The chain employs TRBV7-2 and TRBJ1-3; no reliable D call. In germline, CDR1 is SGHTA, CDR2 FQGNSA. The length of the CDR3 is 14 residues. V lost 1 base and J 6 bases, leaving 10 bases between the germline ends. The CDR3: CASSLGGTANTIYF. CDR3 coding DNA: TGTGCCAGCAGCTTAGGTGGTACTGCAAACACCATATATTTT.

This chain connects TRBV10-1 to TRBJ2-1, with D tentatively TRBD1 (5 bases). V was pared by 5 bases and J by 2 bases, with 7 bases between. The CDR3 is made up of 13 amino acids. In germline, CDR1 is WNHNN, CDR2 SYGVQD (reference sequence). CDR3 coding DNA: TGCGCCAGCAGTCAGGGAACCTACAATGAGCAGTTCTTC. Its translation is CASSQGTYNEQFF.

CDR3 amino acids: CASSPWTGGVQPQHF. The CDR3 bases are TGTGCCAGCAGTCCTTGGACAGGGGGCGTGCAGCCCCAGCATTTT. The chain carries TRBV27 and TRBJ1-5; 11 bases fit TRBD1. The CDR3 totals 15 residues. V lost 5 bases and J lost 7; bases outside the gene matches: 7. Germline-derived CDR1 and CDR2 are MNHEY and SMNVEV (reference sequence).

The chain links TRBV19 to TRBJ1-6, with D possibly matching TRBD1 (5 bases). Looked up from germline, CDR1 is LNHDA and CDR2 is SQIVND (reference sequence). The CDR3 spans 15 residues. Trimming cost V 10 bases and J 4 bases, with 17 bases left between them. The CDR3 sequence: CATASQGGYNSPLHF. In DNA, the CDR3 is TGTGCCACAGCATCCCAGGGCGGATATAATTCACCCCTCCACTTT.

The rearrangement joins TRBV6-5 to TRBJ2-1, with TRBD1 matching 7 bases. The CDR3 has 13 amino acids. The trim removed 2 bases at V and 6 bases at J, leaving 1 base unmatched. Germline CDR1 is MNHEY and CDR2 is SVGAGI. This chain's CDR3 is CASSYDRVNEQFF. CDR3 nucleotide sequence: TGTGCCAGCAGTTACGACAGGGTCAATGAGCAGTTCTTC.

Details on this clone: One end of the junction is discordant with germline, which a read error may explain. The rearrangement uses TRBV30 and TRBJ1-4, with TRBD1 as a possible D gene (6 bases). Germline V lookup: CDR1 GTSNPN, CDR2 SVGIG (reference sequence). This CDR3 contains 13 residues. The CDR3 nucleotides are TGTACCTGGGGGGGGGCGGATAATGAAAAACTGTTTTTT. Residues: CTWGGADNEKLFF. Variable domain in full (rest from reference TRBV30 and TRBJ1-4): SQTIHQWPATLVQPVGSPLSLECTVEGTSNPNLYWYRQAAGRGLQLLFYSVGIGQISSEVPQNLSASRPQDRQFILSSKKLLLSDSGFYLCTWGGADNEKLFFGSGTQLSVL.

The chain has TRBV5-4 and TRBJ2-5; 7 bases align to TRBD2. CDR1 is SGHNT and CDR2 is YYREEE in the germline V gene (reference sequence). The CDR3 loop spans 15 amino acids. V was clipped by 5 bases and J by 1 base; unmatched bases: 8. The CDR3 DNA reads as TGTGCCAGCAGTAGGGCTAGCGGTACCCAAGAGACCCAGTACTTC. This gives the protein CASSRASGTQETQYF. The full variable domain, in which reference TRBV5-4 and TRBJ2-5 provide the parts outside the CDR3, is ETGVTQSPTHLIKTRGQQVTLRCSSQSGHNTVSWYQQALGQGPQFIFQYYREEENGRGNFPPRFSGLQFPNYSSELNVNALELDDSALYLCASSRASGTQETQYFGPGTRLLVL.

This clone was counted once. The gene calls are TRBV6-6 and TRBJ2-2, with 7 bases lining up with TRBD1. V lost 2 bases and J lost 5; bases outside the gene matches: 5. Looked up from germline, CDR1 is MNHNY and CDR2 is SVGAGI (reference sequence). This CDR3 spans 15 amino acids. CDR3 residues: CASSYLDRETGELFF. The CDR3 nucleotides read TGTGCCAGCAGTTACCTTGACAGGGAGACCGGGGAGCTGTTTTTT.

This clone was counted a few times. The V call is TRBV4-3, the J call TRBJ1-4; TRBD1 aligns across 8 bases. With 1 base clipped from V and 7 bases from J, the junction kept 11 bases outside the gene matches. The CDR3 covers 17 residues. The germline gives CDR1 LGHNA, CDR2 YSLEER. The CDR3 DNA reads TGCGCCAGCAGCCAAGTGGCCGCCCAGGGGGCCTTTGAAAAACTGTTTTTT. This gives the protein CASSQVAAQGAFEKLFF.

As DNA, the CDR3 is TGTGCCAGCAAACGTGCTAGCCGAAAAGACTACGAGCAGTACTTC. Translating it yields CASKRASRKDYEQYF. V is TRBV6-5 and J is TRBJ2-7; TRBD2 is a possible D gene (5 bases). The V and J ends lost 7 bases and 3 bases respectively, with 19 bases between them. Germline CDR1 reads MNHEY; CDR2 reads SVGAGI. CDR3 length: 15 amino acids.

J is TRBJ1-2 and V is TRBV19; TRBD1 might be the D (5 bases). CDR1 and CDR2 from the germline V gene are LNHDA and SQIVND (reference sequence). Trimming pared 9 bases from V and 7 bases from J, leaving 24 bases between. The CDR3 consists of 15 residues. This CDR3 reads CASSSQGRIETGYTF. The CDR3 DNA follows: TGTGCCAGCAGCTCCCAGGGTCGAATTGAGACTGGCTACACCTTC.

The sample holds a few counts of this clone. This chain joins TRBV28 and TRBJ2-7; 9 nucleotides align to TRBD2. V shed 5 bases and J 0 bases; nucleotides not matched to a gene: 5. The CDR3 consists of 15 residues. Germline V gene lookup returns CDR1 MDHEN and CDR2 SYDVKM. The CDR3 sequence: CASSPGTSSSYEQYF. In DNA, the CDR3 is TGTGCCAGCAGTCCAGGGACTAGCAGCTCCTACGAGCAGTACTTC.